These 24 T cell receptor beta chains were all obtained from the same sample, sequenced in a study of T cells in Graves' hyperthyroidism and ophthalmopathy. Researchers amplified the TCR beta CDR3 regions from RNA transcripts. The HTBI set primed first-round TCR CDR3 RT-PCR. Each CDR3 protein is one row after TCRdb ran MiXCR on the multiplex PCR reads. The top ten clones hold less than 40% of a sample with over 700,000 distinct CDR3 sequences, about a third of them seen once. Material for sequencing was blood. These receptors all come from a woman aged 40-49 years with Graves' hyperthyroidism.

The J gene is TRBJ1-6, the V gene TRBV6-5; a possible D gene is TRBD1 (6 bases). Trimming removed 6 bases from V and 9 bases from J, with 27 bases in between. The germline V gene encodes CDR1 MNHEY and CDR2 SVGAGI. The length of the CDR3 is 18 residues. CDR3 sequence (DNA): TGTGCCAGCAGCCCACTCCACCCAGGGGTCGACCTGATTTCACCCCTCCACTTT. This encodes CASSPLHPGVDLISPLHF.

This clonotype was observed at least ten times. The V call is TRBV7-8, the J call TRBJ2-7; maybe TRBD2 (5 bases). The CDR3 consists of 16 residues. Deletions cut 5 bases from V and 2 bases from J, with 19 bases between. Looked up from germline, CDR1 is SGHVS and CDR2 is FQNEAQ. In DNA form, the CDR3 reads TGTGCCAGCAGCAAATCCGGACCCGGGATACCCTACGAGCAGTACTTC. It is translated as CASSKSGPGIPYEQYF.

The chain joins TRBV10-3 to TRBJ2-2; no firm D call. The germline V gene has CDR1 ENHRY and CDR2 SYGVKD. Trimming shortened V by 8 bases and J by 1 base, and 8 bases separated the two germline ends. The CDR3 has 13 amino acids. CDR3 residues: CAIRLMNTGELFF. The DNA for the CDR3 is TGTGCCATCCGACTGATGAACACCGGGGAGCTGTTTTTT.

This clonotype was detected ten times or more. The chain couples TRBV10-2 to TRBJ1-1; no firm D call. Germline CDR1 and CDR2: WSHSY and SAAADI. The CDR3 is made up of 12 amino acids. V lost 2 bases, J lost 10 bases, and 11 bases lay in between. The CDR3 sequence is CASSETGYRAFF. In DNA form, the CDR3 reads TGCGCCAGCAGTGAGACGGGGTATAGAGCTTTCTTT.

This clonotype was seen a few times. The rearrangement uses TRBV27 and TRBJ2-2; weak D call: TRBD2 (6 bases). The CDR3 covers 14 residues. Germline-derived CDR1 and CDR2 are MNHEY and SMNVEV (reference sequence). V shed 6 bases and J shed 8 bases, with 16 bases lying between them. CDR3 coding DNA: TGTGCCAGCAGGCGGAGGGGCGGTCTGGGGGAGCTGTTTTTT. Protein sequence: CASRRRGGLGELFF.

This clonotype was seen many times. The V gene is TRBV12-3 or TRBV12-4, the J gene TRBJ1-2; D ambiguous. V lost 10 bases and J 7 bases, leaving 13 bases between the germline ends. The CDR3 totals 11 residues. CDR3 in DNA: TGTGCCACCGAGAACAACAGTGGCTACACCTTC. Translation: CATENNSGYTF.

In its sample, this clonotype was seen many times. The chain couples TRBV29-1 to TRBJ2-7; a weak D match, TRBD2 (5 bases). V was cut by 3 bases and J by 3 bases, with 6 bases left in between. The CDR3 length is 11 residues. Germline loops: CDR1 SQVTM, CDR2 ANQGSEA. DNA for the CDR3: TGCAGCGTTGATGAGGGCTACGAGCAGTACTTC. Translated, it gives CSVDEGYEQYF.

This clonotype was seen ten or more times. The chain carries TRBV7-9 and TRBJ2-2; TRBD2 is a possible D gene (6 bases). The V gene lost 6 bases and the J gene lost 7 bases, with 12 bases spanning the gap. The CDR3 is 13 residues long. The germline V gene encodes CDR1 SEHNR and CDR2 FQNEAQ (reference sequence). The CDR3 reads CASRRLVGGELFF. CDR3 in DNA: TGTGCCAGCAGAAGACTAGTTGGCGGGGAGCTGTTTTTT.

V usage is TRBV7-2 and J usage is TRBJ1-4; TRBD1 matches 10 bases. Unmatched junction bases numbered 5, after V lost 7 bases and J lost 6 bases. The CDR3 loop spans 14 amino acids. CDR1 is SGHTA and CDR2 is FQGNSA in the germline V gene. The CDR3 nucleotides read TGTGCCAGCACCCCCGGACAGGGGGATGAAAAACTGTTTTTT. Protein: CASTPGQGDEKLFF.

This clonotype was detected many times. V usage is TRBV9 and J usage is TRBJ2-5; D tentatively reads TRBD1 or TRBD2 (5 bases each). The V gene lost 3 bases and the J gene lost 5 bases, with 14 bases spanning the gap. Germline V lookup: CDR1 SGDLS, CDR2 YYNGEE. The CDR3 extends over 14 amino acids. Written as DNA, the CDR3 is TGTGCCAGCAGCGGGGGGACGCCTGTCGAGACCCAGTACTTC. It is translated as CASSGGTPVETQYF.

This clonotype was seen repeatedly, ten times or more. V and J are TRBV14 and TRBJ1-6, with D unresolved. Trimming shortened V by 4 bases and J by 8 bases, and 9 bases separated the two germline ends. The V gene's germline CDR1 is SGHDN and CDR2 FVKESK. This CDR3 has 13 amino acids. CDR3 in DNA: TGTGCCAGCAGCCGAATGGCCGATTCACCCCTCCACTTT. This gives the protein CASSRMADSPLHF.

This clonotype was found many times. The CDR3 region is CASSEHVSSNQPQHF. In DNA, the CDR3 is TGTGCCAGCAGTGAACATGTTAGCAGCAATCAGCCCCAGCATTTT. The chain employs TRBV2 and TRBJ1-5; D is unclear. The germline V gene has CDR1 SNHLY and CDR2 FYNNEI. The germline V and J ends were trimmed by 2 bases and 1 base, with 9 bases remaining between them. This CDR3 is 15 amino acids long.

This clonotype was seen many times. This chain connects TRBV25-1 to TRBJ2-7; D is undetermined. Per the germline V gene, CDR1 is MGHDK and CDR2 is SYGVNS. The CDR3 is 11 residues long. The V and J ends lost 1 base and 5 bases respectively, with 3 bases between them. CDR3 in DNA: TGTGCCAGCAGTGAATTTAACGAGCAGTACTTC. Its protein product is CASSEFNEQYF.

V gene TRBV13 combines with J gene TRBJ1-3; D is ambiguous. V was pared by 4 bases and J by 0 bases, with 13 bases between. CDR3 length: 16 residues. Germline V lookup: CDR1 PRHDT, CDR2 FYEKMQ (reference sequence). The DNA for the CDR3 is TGTGCCAGCAGCTCGGGTCAGATTGCCTCTGGAAACACCATATATTTT. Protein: CASSSGQIASGNTIYF.

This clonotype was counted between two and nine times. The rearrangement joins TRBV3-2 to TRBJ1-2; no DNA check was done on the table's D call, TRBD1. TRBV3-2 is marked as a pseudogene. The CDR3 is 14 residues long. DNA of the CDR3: TGTGCCAGCAGCCCCCTCGCGGGACAGGGAAGCTACACCTTC. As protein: CASSPLAGQGSYTF.

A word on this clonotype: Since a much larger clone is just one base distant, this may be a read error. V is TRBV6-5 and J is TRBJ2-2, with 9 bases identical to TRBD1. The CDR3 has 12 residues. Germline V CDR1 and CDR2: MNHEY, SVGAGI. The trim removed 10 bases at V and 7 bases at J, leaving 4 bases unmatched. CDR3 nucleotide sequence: TGTGCCAACCGGGACAGGGACGGGGAGCTGTTTTTT. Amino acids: CANRDRDGELFF.

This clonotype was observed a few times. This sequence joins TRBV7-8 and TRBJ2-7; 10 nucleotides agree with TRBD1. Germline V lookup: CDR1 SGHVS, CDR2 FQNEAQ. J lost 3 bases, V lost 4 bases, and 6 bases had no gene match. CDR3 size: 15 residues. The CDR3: CASSSQTGGGYEQYF. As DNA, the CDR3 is TGTGCCAGCAGCTCGCAGACAGGGGGCGGCTACGAGCAGTACTTC.

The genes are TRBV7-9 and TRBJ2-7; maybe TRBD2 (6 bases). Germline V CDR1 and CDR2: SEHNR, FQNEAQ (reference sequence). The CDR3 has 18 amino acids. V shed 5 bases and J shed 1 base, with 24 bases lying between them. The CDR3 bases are TGTGCCAGCAGCCAAGCTCTACAGCGGGCGGGATGGTCCTACGAGCAGTACTTC. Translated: CASSQALQRAGWSYEQYF.

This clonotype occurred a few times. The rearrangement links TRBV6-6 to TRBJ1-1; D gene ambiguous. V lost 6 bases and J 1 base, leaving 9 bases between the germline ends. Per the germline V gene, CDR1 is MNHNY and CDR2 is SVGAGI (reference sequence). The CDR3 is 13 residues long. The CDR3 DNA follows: TGTGCCAGCAGGACCGTCAAGAACACTGAAGCTTTCTTT. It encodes CASRTVKNTEAFF.

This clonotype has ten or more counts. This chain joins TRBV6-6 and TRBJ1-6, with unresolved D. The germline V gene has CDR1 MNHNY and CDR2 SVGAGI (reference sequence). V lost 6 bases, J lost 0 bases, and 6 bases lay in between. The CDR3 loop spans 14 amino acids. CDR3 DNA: TGTGCCAGCAGACCAAGCTCCTATAATTCACCCCTCCACTTT. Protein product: CASRPSSYNSPLHF.

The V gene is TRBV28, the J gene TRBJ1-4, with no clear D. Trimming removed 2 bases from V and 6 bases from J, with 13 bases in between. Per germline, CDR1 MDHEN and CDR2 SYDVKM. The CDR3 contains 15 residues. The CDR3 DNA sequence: TGTGCCAGCAGTTTAATTTTTGGGGATCATGAAAAACTGTTTTTT. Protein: CASSLIFGDHEKLFF.

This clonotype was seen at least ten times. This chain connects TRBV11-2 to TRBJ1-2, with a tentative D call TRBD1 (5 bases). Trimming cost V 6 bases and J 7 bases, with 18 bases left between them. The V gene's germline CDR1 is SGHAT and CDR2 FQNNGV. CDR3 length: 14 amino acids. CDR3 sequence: CASSPTVTTGGYTF. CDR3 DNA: TGTGCCAGCAGTCCGACAGTCACAACGGGTGGCTACACCTTC.

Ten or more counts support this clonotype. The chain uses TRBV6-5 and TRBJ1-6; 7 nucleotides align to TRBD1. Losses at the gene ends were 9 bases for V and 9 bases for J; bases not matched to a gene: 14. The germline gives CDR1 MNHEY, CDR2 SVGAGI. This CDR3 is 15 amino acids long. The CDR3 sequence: CASSPSTGFASPLHF. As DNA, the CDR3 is TGTGCCAGTTCGCCTTCGACAGGGTTTGCTTCACCCCTCCACTTT.

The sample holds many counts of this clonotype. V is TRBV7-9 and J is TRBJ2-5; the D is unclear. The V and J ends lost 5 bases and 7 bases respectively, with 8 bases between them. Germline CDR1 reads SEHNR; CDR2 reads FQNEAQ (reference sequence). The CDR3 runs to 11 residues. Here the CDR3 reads CASSQFATQYF. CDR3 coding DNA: TGTGCCAGCAGCCAATTTGCGACCCAGTACTTC.